These 31 T cell receptor beta chains originate from one sample sequenced in a study of blood T cell repertoires in COVID-19. Sequencing was performed with immunoSEQ multiplex PCR; in TCRdb, only in-frame clones are kept and a portion is missing. The sample carries 430,000 or so clones, over 75% recorded once. Sequenced material: PBMCs or T cells enriched from blood (not recorded which). The source of these receptors is a woman younger than 30 who had been exposed to COVID-19.

The chain combines TRBV27 with TRBJ1-5; 7 positions agree with TRBD1. The CDR3 totals 16 residues. Trimming removed 6 bases from V and 9 bases from J; junction bases left unmatched: 17. Germline values: CDR1 MNHEY, CDR2 SMNVEV (reference sequence). The CDR3 region is CASRKARDSALWPQHF. For the CDR3, the DNA is TGTGCCAGCAGAAAAGCTCGGGACAGTGCCCTCTGGCCCCAGCATTTT.

This clone was seen a single time. The chain links TRBV25-1 to TRBJ2-5; 7 bases fit TRBD1. The CDR3 is 14 amino acids. Per germline, CDR1 MGHDK and CDR2 SYGVNS. The ends lost 8 bases at V and 2 bases at J; junction bases unmatched: 8. The CDR3 coding sequence is TGTGCCAGCGGGGAGACAGGGCGGCAAGAGACCCAGTACTTC. This gives the protein CASGETGRQETQYF.

The chain carries TRBV5-1 and TRBJ2-2, with D possibly matching TRBD2 (5 bases). The CDR3 spans 15 residues. The V end lost 2 bases, the J end lost 0 bases, and 8 bases lay between the germline ends. CDR1 is SGHRS and CDR2 is YFSETQ in the germline V gene. CDR3 amino acids: CASSFNGANTGELFF. The CDR3 bases are TGCGCCAGCAGCTTCAACGGGGCGAACACCGGGGAGCTGTTTTTT.

Here the CDR3 reads CASSFRDRGHEQYF. The CDR3 region has the DNA TGTGCCAGCAGCTTCCGGGACAGGGGCCACGAGCAGTACTTC. The chain employs TRBV7-9 and TRBJ2-7, with 10 bases matching TRBD1. The CDR3 contains 14 residues. Germline V gene sequence: CDR1 SEHNR, CDR2 FQNEAQ (reference sequence). V shed 3 bases and J 5 bases; nucleotides not matched to a gene: 4.

The V gene is TRBV19, the J gene TRBJ2-6; no reliable D call. From germline, CDR1 is LNHDA and CDR2 SQIVND (reference sequence). Trimming shortened V by 5 bases and J by 0 bases, and 5 bases separated the two germline ends. CDR3 length equals 14 residues. The CDR3 sequence: CASSWLSGANVLTF. The CDR3 nucleotides read TGTGCCAGTAGTTGGCTCTCTGGGGCCAACGTCCTGACTTTC.

The V gene is TRBV11-3, the J gene TRBJ2-5; perhaps TRBD2 as D (5 bases). Germline assignment: CDR1 SGHNT and CDR2 YENEEA. With 1 base removed from V and 6 bases from J, the gap between germline ends came to 12 bases. This CDR3 contains 14 residues. The chain's CDR3 is CASSLGGSLKTQYF. CDR3 DNA sequence: TGTGCCAGCAGCTTAGGAGGGAGTTTAAAGACCCAGTACTTC.

The V gene is TRBV3-1 (or the pseudogene TRBV3-2), the J gene TRBJ2-7, with 8 positions matching TRBD1. V lost 7 bases to trimming and J lost 1 base; unmatched junction nucleotides: 9. From germline, CDR1 is LGHDT and CDR2 YNNKEL (reference sequence). The CDR3 has 15 amino acids. The CDR3 here is CASTPYGTGSYEQYF. CDR3 bases: TGTGCCAGCACCCCCTACGGGACAGGTTCCTACGAGCAGTACTTC.

This clone was detected only once. CDR3 in DNA: TGTGCCAGCAAGGGGGGCGGGAGGGCCATTAATGAGCAGTTCTTC. Its protein product is CASKGGGRAINEQFF. The chain employs TRBV28 and TRBJ2-1; 9 bases line up with TRBD2. The V segment lost 7 bases and the J segment 7 bases; nucleotides outside the gene matches: 11. Germline values: CDR1 MDHEN, CDR2 SYDVKM. The CDR3 loop spans 15 amino acids.

V usage is TRBV21-1 and J usage is TRBJ2-7; whether TRBD2, the table's D call, matches the DNA was not checked. TRBV21-1 is classified as a pseudogene. The CDR3 sequence is 14 residues long. CDR3 sequence: CASGTLRVTYEQYF. CDR3 nucleotide sequence: TGTGCCAGCGGGACTCTTAGAGTTACCTACGAGCAGTACTTC.

The DNA for the CDR3 is TGTGCCAGCAGCCAAGAGGTGGCGGGTCCCCAGCATTTT. It codes for CASSQEVAGPQHF. V and J are TRBV14 and TRBJ1-5; no clear D. V gave up 0 bases and J gave up 10 bases, with 10 bases separating them. The germline V gene encodes CDR1 SGHDN and CDR2 FVKESK. CDR3 length: 13 amino acids.

The gene calls are TRBV11-2 and TRBJ1-5, with TRBD1 matching over 9 bases. Germline assignment: CDR1 SGHAT and CDR2 FQNNGV. This CDR3 comprises 16 residues. V was pared by 4 bases and J by 5 bases, with 9 bases of the junction left unmatched. Here the CDR3 DNA reads TGTGCCAGCAGCTCCCTACAGGGGGCTAGGGATCAGCCCCAGCATTTT. It encodes CASSSLQGARDQPQHF.

In the case of this clone: Different DNA sequences within this sample yield the same CDR3. The chain combines TRBV27 with TRBJ1-1; weak D call: TRBD1 (5 bases). Germline V lookup: CDR1 MNHEY, CDR2 SMNVEV (reference sequence). CDR3 size: 12 residues. Trimming stripped 3 bases from V and 6 bases from J, with 8 bases between. The CDR3 loop is CASSFTGAEAFF. CDR3 nucleotide sequence: TGTGCCAGCAGTTTCACGGGGGCTGAAGCTTTCTTT.

The gene calls are TRBV29-1 and TRBJ2-7, with TRBD2 as a possible D gene (6 bases). The CDR3 is 14 residues long. Germline V gene sequence: CDR1 SQVTM, CDR2 ANQGSEA. V was shortened by 4 bases and J by 6 bases, with 19 bases between the two germline ends. DNA for the CDR3: TGCAGCGTTGTGGGGCGGGACGCACTTGGCGAGCAGTACTTC. Amino acids: CSVVGRDALGEQYF.

This rearrangement joins TRBV6-1 to TRBJ2-1; TRBD2 aligns across 13 bases. Germline V gene sequence: CDR1 MNHNS, CDR2 SASEGT. V trimming: 3 bases; J trimming: 1 base; junction bases outside the gene matches: 6. The CDR3 contains 18 residues. The CDR3 loop reads CASSEGQTSGGSYNEQFF. CDR3 sequence (DNA): TGTGCCAGCAGTGAGGGACAGACTAGCGGGGGGTCCTACAATGAGCAGTTCTTC.

The rearrangement uses TRBV30 and TRBJ1-6; D is undetermined. V was cut by 1 base and J by 5 bases, with 3 bases left in between. The CDR3 contains 12 residues. The germline V gene has CDR1 GTSNPN and CDR2 SVGIG (reference sequence). CDR3 DNA sequence: TGTGCCTGGAGTGATAATAATTCACCCCTCCACTTT. It is translated as CAWSDNNSPLHF.

V and J are TRBV6-5 and TRBJ2-7; 7 bases map to TRBD2. The CDR3 consists of 15 residues. Germline CDR1 and CDR2: MNHEY and SVGAGI. V was clipped by 8 bases and J by 6 bases; unmatched bases: 16. As DNA, the CDR3 is TGTGCCAGCTCCGCTGCGGCTAGCGGCCAACTCGAGCAGTACTTC. Protein product: CASSAAASGQLEQYF.

This chain connects TRBV2 to TRBJ1-3; maybe TRBD1 (5 bases). V shed 7 bases and J shed 2 bases, with 15 bases lying between them. CDR3 size: 15 residues. CDR1 SNHLY and CDR2 FYNNEI come from the germline V gene. CDR3 sequence (DNA): TGTGCCAGCACCCTAGACAGTACCACTGGAAACACCATATATTTT. This encodes CASTLDSTTGNTIYF.

The chain uses TRBV19 and TRBJ1-2; D is possibly TRBD1 (6 bases). Germline V gene sequence: CDR1 LNHDA, CDR2 SQIVND (reference sequence). This CDR3 contains 11 residues. V shed 10 bases and J shed 7 bases, with 13 bases lying between them. CDR3 nucleotides: TGTGCCACTACAGGGTTCGCTGGCTACACCTTC. Protein product: CATTGFAGYTF.

The V and J genes are TRBV4-1 and TRBJ2-7; 7 bases map to TRBD2. CDR1 and CDR2 (germline): MGHRA, YSYEKL. Trimming removed 4 bases from V and 9 bases from J; junction bases left unmatched: 12. The CDR3 has 14 amino acids. CDR3 protein: CASSPSSGTSGQYF. The DNA for the CDR3 is TGCGCCAGCAGCCCCTCCAGCGGGACCTCGGGGCAGTACTTC.

V usage is TRBV19 and J usage is TRBJ1-1, with D unresolved. CDR1 is LNHDA and CDR2 is SQIVND in the germline V gene (reference sequence). This CDR3 region has 15 residues. V lost 4 bases to trimming and J lost 4 bases, with 16 bases between them. The CDR3 nucleotides read TGTGCCAGTAGTACGACCCTGGGAGCGGCCACTGAAGCTTTCTTT. This gives the protein CASSTTLGAATEAFF.

A word on this clone: This sample includes further DNA sequences coding for the same CDR3. The genes are TRBV5-1 and TRBJ2-7, with 10 bases that match TRBD1. V lost 0 bases to trimming and J lost 3 bases; unmatched junction nucleotides: 0. Germline-derived CDR1 and CDR2 are SGHRS and YFSETQ. The CDR3 contains 14 residues. Here the CDR3 DNA reads TGCGCCAGCAGCTTGGGGACAGGGGGCTACGAGCAGTACTTC. Protein: CASSLGTGGYEQYF.

The V gene is TRBV24-1, the J gene TRBJ2-1; TRBD2 agrees at 10 bases. Germline loops: CDR1 KGHDR, CDR2 SFDVKD. J was trimmed by 9 bases and V by 3 bases; bases with no gene match: 7. This CDR3 has 15 amino acids. CDR3 in DNA: TGTGCCACCAGTGATGCTAGCGGGAGTGGGTTTGAGCAGTTCTTC. This translates into CATSDASGSGFEQFF.

The chain employs TRBV7-9 and TRBJ1-2; a possible D gene is TRBD1 (5 bases). The CDR3 consists of 16 residues. CDR1 SEHNR and CDR2 FQNEAQ come from the germline V gene (reference sequence). The ends were cut back, 2 bases at V and 8 bases at J, with 21 bases in the middle. The CDR3 reads CASSLIGVGQGGGYTF. The CDR3 DNA reads TGTGCCAGCAGCTTAATCGGCGTGGGGCAGGGAGGAGGCTACACCTTC.

The genes are TRBV2 and TRBJ2-3; no clear D. V was trimmed by 7 bases and J by 4 bases, leaving 15 bases between them. Germline V gene data show CDR1 as SNHLY and CDR2 as FYNNEI. The CDR3 length is 14 residues. The CDR3 coding sequence is TGTGCCAGCATCGGTAGCCAAAGACCAGATACGCAGTATTTT. It yields the protein CASIGSQRPDTQYF. Full variable domain (rest looked up from reference TRBV2 and TRBJ2-3): EPEVTQTPSHQVTQMGQEVILRCVPISNHLYFYWYRQILGQKVEFLVSFYNNEISEKSEIFDDQFSVERPDGSNFTLKIRSTKLEDSAMYFCASIGSQRPDTQYFGPGTRLTVL.

The CDR3 DNA follows: TGTGCCAGCAGCCAGGGCGGTCAGCCCCAGCATTTT. It yields the protein CASSQGGQPQHF. The chain uses TRBV27 and TRBJ1-5, with D perhaps matching TRBD1 (5 bases). V dropped 6 bases and J dropped 6 bases, with 9 bases sitting between them. The CDR3 extends over 12 amino acids. Germline lookup yields CDR1 MNHEY and CDR2 SMNVEV (reference sequence).

The chain recombines TRBV15 with TRBJ2-3; 9 bases are a match to TRBD2. The CDR3 extends over 15 amino acids. The trim removed 6 bases at V and 4 bases at J, leaving 8 bases unmatched. Germline-derived CDR1 and CDR2 are LNHNV and YYDKDF (reference sequence). For the CDR3, the DNA is TGTGCCACCAGGGGCAAGCGGGGGGCCTCAGATACGCAGTATTTT. This encodes CATRGKRGASDTQYF.

The rearrangement links TRBV27 to TRBJ2-1; D call uncertain. Trimming cost V 6 bases and J 4 bases, with 7 bases left between them. This CDR3 has 12 residues. Germline-derived CDR1 and CDR2 are MNHEY and SMNVEV (reference sequence). The CDR3 nucleotides are TGTGCCAGCAGCCGAGGTTACAATGAGCAGTTCTTC. Translated, it gives CASSRGYNEQFF.

The rearrangement links TRBV3-1 (or the pseudogene TRBV3-2) to TRBJ1-2; 7 nucleotides agree with TRBD1. The V and J ends lost 3 bases and 7 bases, in that order; junction bases with no gene match: 8. The CDR3 runs 14 residues. Germline V gene lookup returns CDR1 LGHDT and CDR2 YNNKEL (reference sequence). Written as DNA, the CDR3 is TGTGCCAGCAGCCAGATAGGGACAGTTACTGGCTACACCTTC. Its translation is CASSQIGTVTGYTF.

The chain combines TRBV28 with TRBJ2-7, with 12 positions matching TRBD1. CDR1 and CDR2 from the germline V gene are MDHEN and SYDVKM. V lost 1 base to trimming and J lost 6 bases; unmatched junction nucleotides: 4. The CDR3 has 15 amino acids. The CDR3 coding sequence is TGTGCCAGCAGTTTATCAGGGACAGGGGGCATCGAGCAGTACTTC. Translation: CASSLSGTGGIEQYF.

CDR3 loop: CASSLGPGISSYNSPLHF. Written as DNA, the CDR3 is TGTGCCAGCAGCTTGGGCCCGGGGATAAGCTCCTATAATTCACCCCTCCACTTT. The V and J genes are TRBV5-6 and TRBJ1-6; D is uncertain. With 0 bases removed from V and 0 bases from J, the gap between germline ends came to 13 bases. Germline-derived CDR1 and CDR2 are SGHDT and YYEEEE. The CDR3 has 18 residues.

The J gene is TRBJ2-2, the V gene TRBV15; the match to TRBD1 covers 7 bases. V lost 1 base, J lost 3 bases, and 2 bases stayed unmatched. CDR1 is LNHNV and CDR2 is YYDKDF in the germline V gene (reference sequence). The CDR3 has 15 residues. CDR3 sequence reads: CATSRATGDTGELFF. For the CDR3, the DNA is TGTGCCACCAGCAGAGCTACAGGGGACACCGGGGAGCTGTTTTTT.